A single sample gave rise to the 2 T cell receptor beta chains below, sequenced in a study of cytomegalovirus exposure and HLA in healthy donors. Primers for the PCR totalled 60 Vbeta and 13 Jbeta. Produced via immunoSEQ multiplex PCR; TCRdb's table is partial and in-frame only. In the table there are approximately 190,000 clones, approximately 78% of which are singletons. Sequencing was performed on PBMCs. The source is a young woman in good health and CMV-seronegative.

The genes are TRBV10-1 and TRBJ2-1; the D gene is possibly TRBD2 (6 bases). V was shortened by 4 bases and J by 7 bases, with 23 bases between the two germline ends. From germline, CDR1 is WNHNN and CDR2 SYGVQD (reference sequence). There are 17 residues in the CDR3. The CDR3 DNA reads as TGCGCCAGCAGTGCGTACGAAGTCCCTAGCGTCCGAAATGAGCAGTTCTTC. As protein: CASSAYEVPSVRNEQFF.

This chain links TRBV25-1 with TRBJ1-3, with 8 positions matching TRBD1. This CDR3 region has 15 residues. The germline CDR1 and CDR2 sequences are MGHDK and SYGVNS. The junction had 5 bases not matched to a gene; V was cut back by 6 bases and J by 1 base. The CDR3 DNA reads as TGTGCCAGCAGGACCGACAGGGGATCTGGAAACACCATATATTTT. Encoded protein: CASRTDRGSGNTIYF.